This entry concerns a single TCR beta chain. The record originates from a study of T-cell memory formation after mild COVID-19. At the level of the study: TCR clusters showed largely donor specificity.

The CDR3 extends over 12 amino acids. Germline V gene sequence: CDR1 SGDLS, CDR2 YYNGEE. The V and J ends lost 3 bases and 7 bases, in that order; junction bases with no gene match: 3. A 5'RACE reaction primed in the constant segment made cDNA libraries of TCR alpha and TCR beta, and these carried sample barcodes and UMIs. TCRdb reprocessed the 5' RACE reads with MiXCR, giving one entry per CDR3 protein. The sample carries 200,000 to 250,000 distinct CDR3 sequences, about 11% recorded once. This chain connects TRBV9 to TRBJ1-2; 7 nucleotides agree with TRBD1. The receptor was derived from a man aged 18 to 30 who had mild COVID-19 (a few samples of this study predate the infection). Cell type and time point are not known. The sample was PBMCs or a T cell subset sorted from them (not recorded which). In DNA form, the CDR3 reads TGTGCCAGCAGCGCCAGGGGGGGTGGCTACACCTTC. It codes for CASSARGGGYTF.